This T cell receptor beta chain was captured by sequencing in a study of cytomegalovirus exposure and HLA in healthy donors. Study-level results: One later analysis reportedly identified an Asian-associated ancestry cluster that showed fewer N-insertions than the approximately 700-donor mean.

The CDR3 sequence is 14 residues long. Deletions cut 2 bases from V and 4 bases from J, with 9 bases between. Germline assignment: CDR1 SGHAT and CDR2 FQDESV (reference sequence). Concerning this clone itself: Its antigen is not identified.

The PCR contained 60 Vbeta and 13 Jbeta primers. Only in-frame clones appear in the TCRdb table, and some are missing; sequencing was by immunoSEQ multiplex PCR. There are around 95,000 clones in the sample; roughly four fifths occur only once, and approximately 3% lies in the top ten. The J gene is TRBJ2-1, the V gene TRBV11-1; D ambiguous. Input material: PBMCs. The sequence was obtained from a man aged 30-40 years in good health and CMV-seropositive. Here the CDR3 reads CASSLRGFYNEQFF. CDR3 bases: TGTGCCAGCAGCTTACGAGGATTTTACAATGAGCAGTTCTTC.